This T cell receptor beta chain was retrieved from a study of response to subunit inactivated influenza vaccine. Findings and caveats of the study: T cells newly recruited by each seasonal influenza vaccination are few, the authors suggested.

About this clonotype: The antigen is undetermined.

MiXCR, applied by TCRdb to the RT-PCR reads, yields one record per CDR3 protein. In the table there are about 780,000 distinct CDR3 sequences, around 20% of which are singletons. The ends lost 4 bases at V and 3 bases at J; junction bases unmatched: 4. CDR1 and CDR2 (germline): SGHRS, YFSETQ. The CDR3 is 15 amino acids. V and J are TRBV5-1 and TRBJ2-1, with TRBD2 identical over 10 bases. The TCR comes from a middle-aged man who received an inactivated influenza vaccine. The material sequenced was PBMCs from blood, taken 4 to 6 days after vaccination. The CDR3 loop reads CASSVAGGIYNEQFF. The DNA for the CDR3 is TGCGCCAGCAGCGTAGCGGGAGGAATCTACAATGAGCAGTTCTTC.